This T cell receptor (beta chain) is drawn from a study of T-cell reconstitution after alpha-beta-depleted transplantation in children. General study findings and limits: Newly produced T cells mostly provided counts and TCRbeta diversity after one year, as hyperexpanded clones declined. In some patients, recipient T cells and intrathymic progenitors surviving conditioning explained high day-60 diversity. In patients about two months after transplant, alpha-beta T cells reportedly arose from several hundred expanded graft clones.

The TCRbeta library incorporated unique molecular identifiers. Using its own MiXCR run on the PCR reads, TCRdb lists one record per CDR3 protein. The data contain over 150,000 distinct CDR3 sequences, roughly 10% of them singletons. Germline CDR1 reads DFQATT; CDR2 reads SNEGSKA (reference sequence). The CDR3 is made up of 13 amino acids. V lost 7 bases and J 4 bases, leaving 14 bases between the germline ends. At least ten counts were recorded for this clonotype. As yet, its antigen is unknown. The chain has TRBV20-1 and TRBJ2-1, with D perhaps matching TRBD2 (6 bases). This sample comprised PBMCs, obtained before TCRalphabeta/CD19-depleted stem cell transplant. This TCR was sampled from a boy aged 2 to 10 with acute myeloid leukemia, due to receive a stem cell transplant. The CDR3 spells CSDQPGLYNEQFF. The CDR3 DNA follows: TGCAGTGACCAACCGGGACTTTACAATGAGCAGTTCTTC.